Listed here are 31 T cell receptor beta chains from one sample, sequenced in a study of T-cell memory formation after mild COVID-19 (dated by TCRdb to the early 2020s). Library construction relied on 5' RACE. The instrument given in TCRdb is Illumina NovaSeq 6000. The public reads were run again by TCRdb, first through fastp at Q25 and then through MiXCR, and only productive beta chains were kept. Identical CDR3 proteins give one entry, which carries the most common genes and DNA. This sample holds 150,000 or so distinct CDR3 sequences; more than 12% were observed only once. The top ten clones comprise roughly 13% of the sample. Sequences were obtained from PBMCs or a T cell subset sorted from them (not recorded which). The receptors were gathered from an adult woman who had mild COVID-19 (a few samples of this study predate the infection). The sample titles of this study are shuffled in the database, so cell type and time point are left out; the donor was told from shared clones.

This chain uses TRBV12-3 or TRBV12-4 with TRBJ2-1; 10 nucleotides agree with TRBD2. Trimming took 4 bases from V and 0 from J; bases not matched to a gene: 6. This CDR3 region has 17 residues. In nucleotides, the CDR3 is TGTGCCAGCAGTTATCGACTAGCGGGTTTCTCCTACAATGAGCAGTTCTTC. Its translation: CASSYRLAGFSYNEQFF.

In its sample, this clonotype was seen a few times. The chain carries TRBV15 and TRBJ2-7; D remains ambiguous. Trimming left V 0 bases short and J 4 bases short, with 13 bases between. CDR1 and CDR2 (germline): LNHNV, YYDKDF (reference sequence). The CDR3 is made up of 15 amino acids. CDR3 coding DNA: TGTGCCACCAGCAGAGATCCCCGGACGGTATACGAGCAGTACTTC. Encoded protein: CATSRDPRTVYEQYF.

This clonotype was recorded at least ten times. The V gene is TRBV4-3, the J gene TRBJ2-7; D may be TRBD2 (6 bases). The V gene's germline CDR1 is LGHNA and CDR2 YSLEER. The germline V and J ends were trimmed by 0 bases and 3 bases, with 6 bases remaining between them. The CDR3 spans 13 residues. CDR3 DNA: TGCGCCAGCAGCCAAGAGGGGGGCTACGAGCAGTACTTC. This sequence encodes CASSQEGGYEQYF.

A few counts support this clonotype. For the CDR3, the DNA is TGTGCCAGCAGCCAAGATGCGAGACAGGGGATGTGGGAGCAGTTCTTC. As protein: CASSQDARQGMWEQFF. This sequence joins TRBV3-1 and TRBJ2-1; 8 bases are a match to TRBD1. This CDR3 contains 16 residues. The ends lost 0 bases at V and 10 bases at J; junction bases unmatched: 11. The germline V gene has CDR1 LGHDT and CDR2 YNNKEL (reference sequence).

This chain links TRBV13 with TRBJ2-1; D perhaps matches TRBD2 (6 bases). The germline CDR1 and CDR2 sequences are PRHDT and FYEKMQ (reference sequence). V lost 5 bases and J lost 12, with 14 bases in between. The CDR3 consists of 12 residues. The CDR3 is CASSLAPGVQFF. The CDR3 DNA reads as TGTGCCAGCAGCCTAGCCCCGGGAGTGCAGTTCTTC.

This clonotype has only a few counts. J is TRBJ1-1 and V is TRBV29-1; D remains ambiguous. CDR3 size: 12 residues. V dropped 4 bases and J dropped 1 base, with 7 bases sitting between them. The germline V gene encodes CDR1 SQVTM and CDR2 ANQGSEA. The CDR3 DNA sequence: TGCAGCGTTGCATCACCGAACACTGAAGCTTTCTTT. This codes for CSVASPNTEAFF.

The V and J genes are TRBV29-1 and TRBJ2-7; TRBD1 agrees at 8 bases. Germline lookup yields CDR1 SQVTM and CDR2 ANQGSEA. The V segment lost 6 bases and the J segment 3 bases; nucleotides outside the gene matches: 7. This CDR3 contains 13 residues. The CDR3 DNA follows: TGCAGCGTCCTGGGACAGGAGAGCTACGAGCAGTACTTC. Translated, it gives CSVLGQESYEQYF.

This clonotype appeared a few times. The V call is TRBV18, the J call TRBJ2-7, with 7 bases that match TRBD1. The ends lost 0 bases at V and 0 bases at J; junction bases unmatched: 5. The CDR3 runs to 16 residues. Germline V gene lookup returns CDR1 KGHSH and CDR2 LQKENI. The CDR3 spells CASSPPTGDDSYEQYF. The CDR3 DNA reads as TGTGCCAGCTCACCACCTACAGGGGACGACTCCTACGAGCAGTACTTC.

The chain is built from TRBV29-1 and TRBJ2-5; D unclear. V lost 4 bases and J lost 5, with 14 bases in between. CDR1 and CDR2 (germline): SQVTM, ANQGSEA. This CDR3 is 13 amino acids long. The CDR3 is CSVAKPPRETQYF. CDR3 in DNA: TGCAGCGTTGCGAAGCCTCCCCGGGAGACCCAGTACTTC.

This clonotype was counted a few times. The chain has TRBV12-3 or TRBV12-4 and TRBJ1-2, with a possible D match to TRBD1 (6 bases). Trimming pared 3 bases from V and 4 bases from J, leaving 9 bases between. CDR3 length: 13 amino acids. Here the CDR3 reads CASSLYRAYGYTF. For the CDR3, the DNA is TGTGCCAGCAGTTTGTACAGGGCCTATGGCTACACCTTC.

There are a few counts of this clonotype. The chain uses TRBV11-3 and TRBJ2-2; no definite D call. Trimming removed 2 bases at V and 7 bases at J, with 14 bases between. Germline assignment: CDR1 SGHNT and CDR2 YENEEA. This CDR3 spans 15 amino acids. The CDR3: CASSLSAVLIGELFF. As DNA, the CDR3 is TGTGCCAGCAGCTTATCAGCAGTTCTCATCGGGGAGCTGTTTTTT.

In this sample, this clonotype turned up a few times. This rearrangement joins TRBV4-1 to TRBJ2-5; D is uncertain. In germline, CDR1 is MGHRA, CDR2 YSYEKL. This CDR3 comprises 14 residues. V was cut by 0 bases and J by 5 bases, with 10 bases left in between. CDR3: CASSQDLGTETQYF. The CDR3 nucleotides are TGCGCCAGCAGCCAAGATCTGGGCACTGAGACCCAGTACTTC.

The chain couples TRBV10-3 to TRBJ2-7; D is unclear. Trimming took 2 bases from V and 0 from J, leaving 8 bases between them. The CDR3 runs 14 residues. CDR1 and CDR2 (germline): ENHRY, SYGVKD. The CDR3 protein is CAISEGRSSYEQYF. CDR3 nucleotides: TGTGCCATCAGTGAGGGCAGGTCCTCCTACGAGCAGTACTTC.

The rearrangement uses TRBV24-1 and TRBJ1-2; D remains unclear. Per the germline V gene, CDR1 is KGHDR and CDR2 is SFDVKD. The CDR3 is 16 residues long. Trimming took 5 bases from V and 0 from J, leaving 15 bases between them. CDR3 DNA: TGTGCCACCAGTGCCTCCTACGGGCAGACTAACTATGGCTACACCTTC. Residues: CATSASYGQTNYGYTF.

This clonotype was seen only a few times. The chain is built from TRBV3-1 and TRBJ2-2; 7 bases align to TRBD1. The germline gives CDR1 LGHDT, CDR2 YNNKEL (reference sequence). Unmatched junction bases numbered 8, after V lost 4 bases and J lost 6 bases. This CDR3 has 15 residues. For the CDR3, the DNA is TGTGCCAGCAGCCCACGGACAGGTTCCCCCGGGGAGCTGTTTTTT. Protein: CASSPRTGSPGELFF.

V gene TRBV11-1 combines with J gene TRBJ2-7, with 11 bases that match TRBD1. The CDR3 spans 14 residues. Germline V gives CDR1 SGHAT, CDR2 FQDESV (reference sequence). V shed 4 bases and J 5 bases; nucleotides not matched to a gene: 4. The CDR3: CASSYRTGGNEQYF. The CDR3 DNA is TGTGCCAGCAGCTACCGGACAGGGGGCAACGAGCAGTACTTC.

The chain has TRBV19 and TRBJ2-7; 8 nucleotides agree with TRBD2. The CDR3 is 15 residues long. J was trimmed by 1 base and V by 5 bases; bases with no gene match: 7. Germline loops: CDR1 LNHDA, CDR2 SQIVND (reference sequence). The chain's CDR3 is CASSLLAGGSYEQYF. The DNA for the CDR3 is TGTGCCAGTAGTCTTCTCGCGGGAGGTTCCTACGAGCAGTACTTC.

The sample holds many counts of this clonotype. The rearrangement joins TRBV19 to TRBJ2-2; 8 bases are shared with TRBD2. Trimming at V came to 9 bases and at J to 1 base, leaving 10 bases not matched to a gene. There are 16 residues in the CDR3. Germline V lookup: CDR1 LNHDA, CDR2 SQIVND (reference sequence). The CDR3 DNA reads TGTGCCAGCACTCCAGCGGGGGCCCTGAACACCGGGGAGCTGTTTTTT. It translates to CASTPAGALNTGELFF.

The chain is built from TRBV6-5 and TRBJ2-1; D is unclear. CDR3 length equals 13 residues. V dropped 0 bases and J dropped 9 bases, with 9 bases sitting between them. Germline-derived CDR1 and CDR2 are MNHEY and SVGAGI. CDR3 loop: CASSYSYRREQFF. The CDR3 DNA sequence: TGTGCCAGCAGTTACTCGTATCGGCGTGAGCAGTTCTTC.

V usage is TRBV24-1 and J usage is TRBJ1-4; 10 bases agree with TRBD1. The CDR3 extends over 16 amino acids. Germline V gives CDR1 KGHDR, CDR2 SFDVKD. The J segment lost 8 bases and the V segment lost 4 bases, leaving 9 bases of the junction unmatched. The CDR3 region has the DNA TGTGCCACCAGTGAGTCGACAGGGGGCCTTCGAGAAAAACTGTTTTTT. Its translation: CATSESTGGLREKLFF.

This clonotype was counted many times. The V call is TRBV5-1, the J call TRBJ2-7; TRBD1 matches at 10 bases. Per germline, CDR1 SGHRS and CDR2 YFSETQ. Trimming took 2 bases from V and 3 from J; bases not matched to a gene: 8. The CDR3 extends over 16 amino acids. The CDR3 DNA is TGCGCCAGCAGCTTATTGGGGACAGGGGAAGGCTACGAGCAGTACTTC. This gives the protein CASSLLGTGEGYEQYF.

This clonotype was seen more than once but under ten times. The chain links TRBV20-1 to TRBJ2-7, with D unresolved. Germline lookup yields CDR1 DFQATT and CDR2 SNEGSKA (reference sequence). The CDR3 sequence is 12 residues long. The ends were cut back, 6 bases at V and 0 bases at J, with 9 bases in the middle. CDR3 DNA sequence: TGCAGTGCAACGACAACCTCCTACGAGCAGTACTTC. It codes for CSATTTSYEQYF.

The chain has TRBV3-1 and TRBJ1-2; unclear D gene. The V gene lost 1 base and the J gene lost 7 bases, with 4 bases spanning the gap. The V gene's germline CDR1 is LGHDT and CDR2 YNNKEL (reference sequence). The CDR3 has 11 amino acids. The CDR3 DNA reads as TGTGCCAGCAGCCAAGGGGGTGGCTACACCTTC. It is translated as CASSQGGGYTF. Full variable domain (outside the CDR3, taken from reference TRBV3-1 and TRBJ1-2): DTAVSQTPKYLVTQMGNDKSIKCEQNLGHDTMYWYKQDSKKFLKIMFSYNNKELIINETVPNRFSPKSPDKAHLNLHINSLELGDSAVYFCASSQGGGYTFGSGTRLTVV.

This chain joins TRBV27 and TRBJ1-5, with 8 bases lining up with TRBD1. Germline-derived CDR1 and CDR2 are MNHEY and SMNVEV (reference sequence). V lost 5 bases to trimming and J lost 1 base; unmatched junction nucleotides: 7. The length of the CDR3 is 16 residues. The CDR3 bases are TGTGCCAGCAGTAGGGACAGGAGAAACAGCAATCAGCCCCAGCATTTT. Protein: CASSRDRRNSNQPQHF.

This clonotype was detected only a few times. This chain uses TRBV4-3 with TRBJ2-1, with a weak D call TRBD1 (6 bases). The V end was cut by 1 base, the J end by 5 bases, with 15 bases between. Germline V gives CDR1 LGHNA, CDR2 YSLEER. The CDR3 length is 16 residues. The CDR3 loop is CASSQGLGQGNNEQFF. DNA for the CDR3: TGCGCCAGCAGCCAAGGTCTGGGTCAGGGGAACAATGAGCAGTTCTTC.

This clonotype has more than one count but fewer than ten. V and J are TRBV6-5 and TRBJ1-3; D ambiguous. Germline assignment: CDR1 MNHEY and CDR2 SVGAGI. Trimming pared 2 bases from V and 0 bases from J, leaving 8 bases between. The CDR3 is 15 amino acids. The DNA of the CDR3 is TGTGCCAGCAGTTACGCGGGGAGCTCTGGAAACACCATATATTTT. This encodes CASSYAGSSGNTIYF.

This chain joins TRBV18 and TRBJ2-6; possible D gene TRBD1, 6 bases. CDR3 length equals 18 residues. Trimming left V 3 bases short and J 2 bases short, with 17 bases between. The V gene's germline CDR1 is KGHSH and CDR2 LQKENI. CDR3 in DNA: TGTGCCAGCTCACCTGCCGGGACAAGGATGGCTGGGGCCAACGTCCTGACTTTC. It yields the protein CASSPAGTRMAGANVLTF.

The gene calls are TRBV20-1 and TRBJ2-5; D is uncertain. This CDR3 contains 12 residues. Per the germline V gene, CDR1 is DFQATT and CDR2 is SNEGSKA (reference sequence). V shed 0 bases and J shed 4 bases, with 6 bases lying between them. The CDR3 reads CSARDVPETQYF. CDR3 coding DNA: TGCAGTGCTAGAGATGTTCCAGAGACCCAGTACTTC.

The chain carries TRBV4-1 and TRBJ1-1; D gene ambiguous. CDR1 is MGHRA and CDR2 is YSYEKL in the germline V gene. This CDR3 region has 15 residues. The V end lost 1 base, the J end lost 1 base, and 10 bases lay between the germline ends. The CDR3: CASSQVVRGNTEAFF. The CDR3 region has the DNA TGCGCCAGCAGCCAAGTGGTTCGGGGGAACACTGAAGCTTTCTTT.

In its sample, this clonotype was seen once. This chain uses TRBV7-6 with TRBJ1-2; a possible D gene is TRBD1 (6 bases). Germline CDR1 reads SGHVS; CDR2 reads FNYEAQ. V lost 1 base to trimming and J lost 8 bases, with 20 bases between them. The CDR3 is 16 residues long. Written as DNA, the CDR3 is TGTGCCAGCAGCTTAGGATCAGGGGCTCGGGTCGACGGCTACACCTTC. Protein: CASSLGSGARVDGYTF.

The V call is TRBV14, the J call TRBJ2-1; D may be TRBD2 (6 bases). This CDR3 comprises 15 residues. Trimming stripped 4 bases from V and 12 bases from J, with 22 bases between. Germline CDR1 reads SGHDN; CDR2 reads FVKESK. For the CDR3, the DNA is TGTGCCAGCAGCCTTATAAATCAGGGACTGGGAGGGCAGTTCTTC. This sequence encodes CASSLINQGLGGQFF.